This T cell receptor beta chain was sequenced for a study of Ad26.COV2.S vaccination and SARS-CoV-2 variants. The CDR3 extends over 12 amino acids. The germline V gene encodes CDR1 LGHDT and CDR2 YNNKEL (reference sequence). V dropped 6 bases and J dropped 8 bases, with 13 bases sitting between them. Treatment reported: some 20 received Ad26.COV2.S at low or high dose, single or two shots; 5 received placebo; per-sample allocation not given. It was on day 63 after the first vaccine or placebo injection that samples were taken. The protocol was immunoSEQ multiplex PCR, while the TCRdb copy is restricted to in-frame clones and leaves out a portion. The sample lists roughly 320,000 clones; 87% were seen once.

This clonotype originated in a person aged 18-65 years who received the Ad26.COV2.S COVID-19 vaccine or a placebo. Sequenced material: peripheral blood, taken in a trial of Ad26.COV2.S vaccine versus placebo. J is TRBJ1-2 and V is TRBV3-1 (or the pseudogene TRBV3-2); no clear D. CDR3 in DNA: TGTGCCAGCAGAGACCGGGCAAGAGGCTACACCTTC. Its protein product is CASRDRARGYTF.